The rows below give T cell receptor beta chains drawn from one sample of a study of T cells in Graves' hyperthyroidism and ophthalmopathy. TCRdb ran MiXCR on the multiplex PCR reads and lists one entry per CDR3 protein. The table shows 300,000 to 450,000 distinct CDR3 sequences, with less than 20% occurring only once. The sample comprised blood. These receptors were collected from a woman aged 18-29 years with Graves' hyperthyroidism that later progressed to Graves' ophthalmopathy. Each CDR3 is given with its conserved first and last residue. D genes are given only for firm matches. The listing skips clone size in some rows; elsewhere it reads once, few, many or a size class.

TRBD2 | TRBJ2-7 | many | TRBV6-1 | CASILTSGRNEQYF | TGTGCCAGCATTCTGACTAGCGGGAGGAACGAGCAGTACTTC
. | TRBJ2-6 | few | TRBV15 | CATSRRASGANVLTF | TGTGCCACCAGCCGGCGGGCGTCTGGGGCCAACGTCCTGACTTTC
. | TRBJ2-7 | many | TRBV27 | CASSLAPEYEQYF | TGTGCCAGCAGTTTGGCCCCAGAATACGAGCAGTACTTC
. | TRBJ1-1 | many | TRBV20-1 | CSASGTANTEAFF | TGCAGTGCTAGTGGGACCGCCAACACTGAAGCTTTCTTT
TRBD1 | TRBJ2-7 | . | TRBV20-1 | CSARTGNYEQYF | TGCAGTGCCCGGACAGGGAACTACGAGCAGTACTTC
TRBD1 | TRBJ2-7 | many | TRBV20-1 | CSALGGPSYEQYF | TGCAGTGCCCTAGGGGGCCCTTCCTACGAGCAGTACTTC
. | TRBJ2-7 | many | TRBV7-6 | CASSLVEGSYEQYF | TGTGCCAGCAGCTTAGTTGAGGGATCCTACGAGCAGTACTTC
TRBD2 | TRBJ2-1 | . | TRBV10-3 | CATSLLAGGGNEQFF | TGTGCCACCTCTTTACTAGCGGGAGGGGGCAATGAGCAGTTCTTC
TRBD1 | TRBJ1-2 | many | TRBV2 | CASSGDRGWRGYTF | TGTGCCAGCAGCGGGGACAGGGGTTGGAGAGGCTACACCTTC
. | TRBJ2-5 | many | TRBV19 | CASSSQDREGEETQYF | TGTGCCAGTAGTTCCCAGGACAGGGAGGGTGAAGAGACCCAGTACTTC
. | TRBJ2-2 | . | TRBV24-1 | CATSDLDSTGELFF | TGTGCCACCAGTGACTTAGACAGTACCGGGGAGCTGTTTTTT
. | TRBJ2-7 | . | TRBV20-1 | CSARDPAGYYEQYF | TGCAGTGCTAGAGATCCCGCAGGTTACTACGAGCAGTACTTC
. | TRBJ2-7 | . | TRBV27 | CASSLFADSYEQYF | TGTGCCAGCAGTTTATTCGCGGACTCCTACGAGCAGTACTTC
TRBD2 | TRBJ2-7 | many | TRBV10-1 | CASSETGTSGPYEQYF | TGCGCCAGCAGTGAGACCGGGACTAGCGGACCATACGAGCAGTACTTC
TRBD1 | TRBJ1-2 | few | TRBV5-5 | CASSSIGTGGAGGYTF | TGTGCCAGCAGCTCTATCGGGACAGGGGGCGCTGGGGGCTACACCTTC
TRBD2 | TRBJ2-3 | . | TRBV28 | CASGLAGGRTDTQYF | TGTGCCAGCGGTTTAGCGGGAGGGAGGACAGATACGCAGTATTTT
TRBD1 | TRBJ2-7 | . | TRBV30 | CAWSQGTGPYEQYF | TGTGCCTGGAGCCAGGGGACAGGGCCTTACGAGCAGTACTTC
. | TRBJ2-1 | many | TRBV12-3/TRBV12-4 | CASSLRISRSYNEQFF | TGTGCCAGCAGTTTGAGGATCAGCAGGTCCTACAATGAGCAGTTCTTC
. | TRBJ1-2 | . | TRBV6-2/TRBV6-3 | CASQEPHGYTF | TGTGCCAGTCAGGAGCCCCATGGCTACACCTTC
TRBD2 | TRBJ2-1 | . | TRBV5-1 | CASSLEGLAGGEQFF | TGCGCCAGCAGCTTGGAGGGACTAGCTGGTGGTGAGCAGTTCTTC
. | TRBJ2-3 | many | TRBV28 | CASSRGADTQYF | TGTGCCAGCAGCAGGGGGGCAGATACGCAGTATTTT
TRBD2 | TRBJ2-3 | many | TRBV28 | CASSLFQREVDTQYF | TGTGCCAGCAGTTTATTCCAGCGGGAGGTAGATACGCAGTATTTT
. | TRBJ2-1 | . | TRBV4-1 | CASSPRAIISHNEQFF | TGCGCCAGCAGCCCCCGAGCGATAATCTCCCACAATGAGCAGTTCTTC